This TCR beta chain was observed in a study of blood T cells in healthy people across ages. It was with a sample-barcoded 5' primer and a J-beta primer mix that a second PCR of roughly 7 to 12 cycles was run. Every cDNA was tagged by a template-switch adaptor with 12 random nucleotides. TCRdb re-called the 5' RACE reads through MiXCR, storing one row per CDR3 protein. The data contain roughly 800,000 distinct CDR3 sequences, 58% of them singletons. Per-sample yields of isolated PBMCs were at least 6 million. Study-level results: Per million T cells, TCR beta diversity dropped about linearly as age rose. Naive CD4+ cell counts and diversity both ran higher in long-lived than in aged donors.

The CDR3 runs to 14 residues. Notes on this clonotype: Its target is unknown.

The sample comprised blood. The chain recombines TRBV21-1 with TRBJ2-3; the tabulated D call, TRBD2, remains unverified against the DNA. TRBV21-1 is flagged as a pseudogene. This TCR derives from a man aged 25 to 40 in good health. The CDR3 bases are TGTGCCAGCAAAGAGCGGGAGAGTTGTGATACGCAGTATTTT. Its protein product is CASKERESCDTQYF.